The 28 T cell receptor beta chains below were found in one sample sequenced in a study of shared clonotypes between healthy human individuals. Sequencing was performed with immunoSEQ multiplex PCR; in TCRdb, only in-frame clones are kept and a portion is missing. Among about 330,000 clones listed, 74% were seen once. Specimen: memory CD4+ T cells sorted from blood. Subset given: CD45RA-negative fraction. The receptors here all came from a man aged 25-45 years in good health.

The sample holds a few counts of this clone. The chain is built from TRBV28 and TRBJ1-4; D not certain. This CDR3 has 15 residues. CDR1 is MDHEN, CDR2 SYDVKM, per germline. V lost 4 bases, J lost 0 bases, and 9 bases lay in between. The CDR3 is CASSSPRATNEKLFF. The CDR3 bases are TGTGCCAGCAGTTCTCCACGAGCAACTAATGAAAAACTGTTTTTT.

The genes are TRBV7-3 and TRBJ1-3; D is unresolved. The CDR3 contains 14 residues. Trimming cost V 5 bases and J 1 base, with 9 bases left between them. CDR1 is SGHTA, CDR2 FQGTGA, per germline. For the CDR3, the DNA is TGTGCCAGCAGCCCGGACGGATCTGGAAACACCATATATTTT. Translating it yields CASSPDGSGNTIYF. Full variable domain (rest looked up from reference TRBV7-3 and TRBJ1-3): GAGVSQTPSNKVTEKGKYVELRCDPISGHTALYWYRQSLGQGPEFLIYFQGTGAADDSGLPNDRFFAVRPEGSVSTLKIQRTERGDSAVYLCASSPDGSGNTIYFGEGSWLTVV.

This sequence joins TRBV5-1 and TRBJ2-7, with TRBD2 matching 7 bases. There are 17 residues in the CDR3. From germline, CDR1 is SGHRS and CDR2 YFSETQ. V lost 4 bases to trimming and J lost 3 bases; unmatched junction nucleotides: 16. CDR3 in amino acids: CASSISMGGGANYEQYF. The CDR3 DNA reads TGCGCCAGCAGCATCTCGATGGGCGGGGGAGCCAACTACGAGCAGTACTTC.

This sequence joins TRBV28 and TRBJ2-3; D may match TRBD1 or TRBD2 (5 bases each). The V and J ends lost 6 bases and 2 bases respectively, with 21 bases between them. CDR3 length equals 17 residues. Germline-derived CDR1 and CDR2 are MDHEN and SYDVKM. CDR3 loop: CASSPVGGNPFTDTQYF. CDR3 DNA: TGTGCCAGCAGCCCCGTTGGGGGTAACCCTTTCACAGATACGCAGTATTTT.

J is TRBJ2-1 and V is TRBV15; 10 bases map to TRBD2. The CDR3 extends over 14 amino acids. Unmatched junction bases numbered 6, after V lost 6 bases and J lost 7 bases. Germline V gives CDR1 LNHNV, CDR2 YYDKDF (reference sequence). The CDR3 protein is CATRSGLARNEQFF. The CDR3 coding sequence is TGTGCCACCAGATCGGGACTAGCGAGAAATGAGCAGTTCTTC.

CDR3 protein: CASSLGRGEGTEAFF. CDR3 nucleotide sequence: TGTGCCAGCAGCTTGGGGCGGGGAGAGGGGACTGAAGCTTTCTTT. The chain links TRBV7-8 to TRBJ1-1; D is possibly TRBD1 (5 bases). Trimming left V 3 bases short and J 5 bases short, with 16 bases between. The CDR3 consists of 15 residues. The germline gives CDR1 SGHVS, CDR2 FQNEAQ.

The rearrangement links TRBV7-2 to TRBJ2-5, with 9 bases fitting TRBD1. The CDR3 loop spans 16 amino acids. Trimming cost V 7 bases and J 4 bases; bases outside gene matches: 13. Germline CDR1 reads SGHTA; CDR2 reads FQGNSA. The CDR3 nucleotides are TGTGCCAGCACTAAAAAGGGGACAGGGACGGGAGAGACCCAGTACTTC. It codes for CASTKKGTGTGETQYF.

The chain is built from TRBV30 and TRBJ1-5; D is unclear. Trimming shortened V by 3 bases and J by 6 bases, and 12 bases separated the two germline ends. The CDR3 covers 13 residues. Germline CDR1 and CDR2: GTSNPN and SVGIG (reference sequence). The CDR3 reads CAWSPPTVQPQHF. The DNA of the CDR3 is TGTGCCTGGAGCCCTCCGACGGTTCAGCCCCAGCATTTT.

In its sample, this clone was seen a few times. The chain carries TRBV5-4 and TRBJ1-2; 7 bases line up with TRBD1. This CDR3 region has 13 residues. Germline V gene lookup returns CDR1 SGHNT and CDR2 YYREEE (reference sequence). After removal of 4 bases from V and 8 bases from J, the junction contained 8 bases not matched to a gene. CDR3 in amino acids: CASSPGGGRGYTF. As DNA, the CDR3 is TGTGCCAGCAGCCCAGGGGGGGGCCGGGGCTACACCTTC.

The chain carries TRBV6-1 and TRBJ2-7; 7 positions match TRBD2. The germline V gene encodes CDR1 MNHNS and CDR2 SASEGT. The CDR3 spans 15 residues. Germline trimming cut 5 bases from V and 6 bases from J; bases unmatched to any gene: 13. The CDR3 protein is CASSTLRAGEGEQYF. In nucleotides, the CDR3 is TGTGCCAGCAGTACACTTCGCGCGGGAGAGGGCGAGCAGTACTTC.

This chain links TRBV2 with TRBJ2-2, with a tentative D call TRBD1 (6 bases). V lost 8 bases and J 6 bases, leaving 16 bases between the germline ends. CDR1 is SNHLY, CDR2 FYNNEI, per germline. The CDR3 spans 14 residues. Here the CDR3 reads CASENERQAGELFF. The CDR3 coding sequence is TGTGCCAGCGAAAACGAAAGACAGGCCGGGGAGCTGTTTTTT.

The J gene is TRBJ1-1, the V gene TRBV20-1; D is unclear. CDR3 size: 11 residues. CDR1 is DFQATT, CDR2 SNEGSKA, per germline (reference sequence). The CDR3 sequence is CRASLNTEAFF. The CDR3 DNA follows: TGCAGGGCGTCACTGAACACTGAAGCTTTCTTT.

This clone showed up just once. The chain joins TRBV7-6 to TRBJ2-7; tentative D call: TRBD2 (6 bases). The CDR3 is made up of 15 amino acids. The V gene's germline CDR1 is SGHVS and CDR2 FNYEAQ. Trimming left V 5 bases short and J 3 bases short, with 17 bases between. CDR3 DNA sequence: TGTGCCAGCAGCCTGGGAGGAGGACGGAGCTACGAGCAGTACTTC. This sequence encodes CASSLGGGRSYEQYF.

The chain is built from TRBV6-6 and TRBJ1-1, with D unresolved. There are 16 residues in the CDR3. Germline CDR1 and CDR2: MNHNY and SVGAGI (reference sequence). V dropped 0 bases and J dropped 4 bases, with 15 bases sitting between them. The CDR3 nucleotides read TGTGCCAGCAGTTACTCGACCGGGCGGGTGATCACTGAAGCTTTCTTT. Protein sequence: CASSYSTGRVITEAFF.

This clone has only a few counts. This CDR3 is also generated by other DNA sequences in the sample. V gene TRBV6-4 combines with J gene TRBJ2-2; no reliable D call. The V end was cut by 2 bases, the J end by 3 bases, with 4 bases between. The CDR3 is made up of 13 amino acids. Germline CDR1 and CDR2: MRHNA and SNTAGT. CDR3 residues: CASSDGYTGELFF. The CDR3 DNA reads as TGTGCCAGCAGTGACGGTTACACCGGGGAGCTGTTTTTT.

The CDR3 reads CASSSEPFSYEQYF. The CDR3 nucleotides read TGTGCCAGCAGTTCAGAGCCATTCTCCTACGAGCAGTACTTC. This chain uses TRBV6-9 with TRBJ2-7; D ambiguous. The CDR3 is 14 residues long. The germline CDR1 and CDR2 sequences are MNHGY and SVAAGI. V shed 4 bases and J shed 0 bases, with 10 bases lying between them.

This chain uses TRBV18 with TRBJ2-5, with D unresolved. V dropped 2 bases and J dropped 4 bases, with 11 bases sitting between them. The CDR3 has 14 residues. From germline, CDR1 is KGHSH and CDR2 LQKENI. CDR3 residues: CASSPMPAAETQYF. The CDR3 nucleotides are TGTGCCAGCTCACCAATGCCAGCTGCAGAGACCCAGTACTTC.

J is TRBJ2-7 and V is TRBV6-6; D possibly corresponds to TRBD1 (5 bases). The V end lost 5 bases, the J end lost 6 bases, and 14 bases lay between the germline ends. Germline CDR1 MNHNY, CDR2 SVGAGI (reference sequence). The CDR3 extends over 13 amino acids. CDR3 in amino acids: CASSPIWTSEQYF. In DNA form, the CDR3 reads TGTGCCAGCAGTCCTATTTGGACATCCGAGCAGTACTTC.

The chain uses TRBV7-6 and TRBJ1-2; D gene unclear. V gave up 6 bases and J gave up 8 bases, with 16 bases separating them. The CDR3 has 13 residues. Looked up from germline, CDR1 is SGHVS and CDR2 is FNYEAQ. CDR3 coding DNA: TGTGCCAGCAGTTTTGAAAAGGAAGGGGGCTACACCTTC. Translation gives CASSFEKEGGYTF.

This clone was counted once. CDR3 nucleotides: TGCAGCGCAGACTCAGGGCTCGGCACAGATACGCAGTATTTT. Its translation is CSADSGLGTDTQYF. The rearrangement uses TRBV29-1 and TRBJ2-3, with D perhaps TRBD1 (5 bases). Looked up from germline, CDR1 is SQVTM and CDR2 is ANQGSEA. The CDR3 loop spans 14 amino acids. Trimming removed 7 bases from V and 1 base from J, with 15 bases in between.

This clone has more than one count but fewer than ten. This same CDR3 is encoded by further DNA sequences in the sample. The V gene is TRBV25-1, the J gene TRBJ2-7; D remains unclear. There are 12 residues in the CDR3. In germline, CDR1 is MGHDK, CDR2 SYGVNS. Trimming removed 1 base from V and 3 bases from J, with 4 bases in between. The CDR3 DNA sequence: TGTGCCAGCAGTGAATCGTACTACGAGCAGTACTTC. As protein: CASSESYYEQYF.

The rearrangement links TRBV4-1 to TRBJ1-4, with 7 positions matching TRBD1. CDR3 size: 14 residues. Germline V gene lookup returns CDR1 MGHRA and CDR2 YSYEKL. The junction had 2 bases not matched to a gene; V was cut back by 3 bases and J by 4 bases. The CDR3, as DNA: TGCGCCAGCAGCCAGGGACAGATTAATGAAAAACTGTTTTTT. Protein sequence: CASSQGQINEKLFF.

This chain connects TRBV5-1 to TRBJ2-7; 7 positions match TRBD1. The junction had 9 bases not matched to a gene; V was cut back by 4 bases and J by 5 bases. This CDR3 has 14 amino acids. Germline V lookup: CDR1 SGHRS, CDR2 YFSETQ. The CDR3 nucleotides are TGCGCCAGCAGCCCGGGACAGAGGTTCCACGAGCAGTACTTC. Translated, it gives CASSPGQRFHEQYF. Full variable domain (missing parts from reference TRBV5-1 and TRBJ2-7): KAGVTQTPRYLIKTRGQQVTLSCSPISGHRSVSWYQQTPGQGLQFLFEYFSETQRNKGNFPGRFSGRQFSNSRSEMNVSTLELGDSALYLCASSPGQRFHEQYFGPGTRLTVT.

The gene calls are TRBV2 and TRBJ1-4; 11 positions agree with TRBD1. V lost 7 bases to trimming and J lost 8 bases; unmatched junction nucleotides: 9. The CDR3 is made up of 15 amino acids. Germline assignment: CDR1 SNHLY and CDR2 FYNNEI. The CDR3 region is CASISLGTGGEKLFF. CDR3 DNA: TGTGCCAGCATTTCCCTCGGGACAGGGGGGGAAAAACTGTTTTTT.

The chain couples TRBV5-1 to TRBJ2-5; tentative D call: TRBD2 (6 bases). Trimming took 0 bases from V and 5 from J, leaving 17 bases between them. The germline gives CDR1 SGHRS, CDR2 YFSETQ. The CDR3 is 16 residues long. The CDR3 DNA sequence: TGCGCCAGCAGCTTGGACGGGACTCCGTTTTATGAGACCCAGTACTTC. Translation gives CASSLDGTPFYETQYF.

The V call is TRBV9, the J call TRBJ2-1; 9 bases line up with TRBD2. The CDR3 is made up of 14 amino acids. Germline V gene data show CDR1 as SGDLS and CDR2 as YYNGEE. Unmatched junction bases numbered 4, after V lost 4 bases and J lost 5 bases. CDR3 region: CASSQTSGHNEQFF. Written as DNA, the CDR3 is TGTGCCAGCAGCCAAACTAGCGGGCACAATGAGCAGTTCTTC.

There are a few counts of this clone. V and J are TRBV19 and TRBJ1-2, with D perhaps TRBD1 (6 bases). V shed 7 bases and J shed 8 bases, with 20 bases lying between them. Germline loops: CDR1 LNHDA, CDR2 SQIVND (reference sequence). CDR3 length: 14 amino acids. The CDR3 here is CASTTFTGSEGYTF. The CDR3 DNA is TGTGCCAGTACCACTTTTACAGGGTCAGAGGGCTACACCTTC.

The V and J genes are TRBV2 and TRBJ1-1; TRBD1 agrees at 7 bases. Germline CDR1 is SNHLY and CDR2 is FYNNEI. Trimming at V came to 8 bases and at J to 4 bases, leaving 7 bases not matched to a gene. The CDR3 has 13 residues. CDR3 sequence reads: CASDRVPGTEAFF. DNA for the CDR3: TGTGCCAGCGACAGGGTTCCGGGCACTGAAGCTTTCTTT.